This T cell receptor beta chain was found in a study of Ad26.COV2.S vaccination and SARS-CoV-2 variants. On the study more broadly: Ad26.COV2.S given intramuscularly, once or twice 56 days apart.

Study conclusions and caveats: Assessments of TCR breadth and depth may have underestimated the total T cell responses.

Method: immunoSEQ multiplex PCR; TCRdb's copy keeps in-frame clones and lacks some. Of 450,000 to 550,000 clones listed, 80% to 90% are singletons. The V end was cut by 7 bases, the J end by 1 base, with 11 bases between. The CDR3 runs 14 residues. Germline assignment: CDR1 MDHEN and CDR2 SYDVKM. Described treatment: approximately 18 received Ad26.COV2.S at low or high dose, single or two shots; 5 received placebo; per-sample allocation not given. After the first vaccine or placebo injection, samples were drawn on day 63. An adult aged 18-55 years in Boston served as the donor. Ad26 vector vaccine expressed Wuhan-strain SARS-CoV-2 spike. Only one count was recorded for this clone. The antigen is unknown.

This specimen consisted of peripheral blood, obtained in a trial of Ad26.COV2.S vaccine versus placebo. The V gene is TRBV28, the J gene TRBJ2-1; D is ambiguous. The sequence was collected from a person between 18 and 65 years old who received the Ad26.COV2.S COVID-19 vaccine or a placebo. The CDR3 reads CASTLRLSYNEQFF. As DNA, the CDR3 is TGTGCCAGCACTCTGCGACTGTCCTACAATGAGCAGTTCTTC.